The rows below give T cell receptor beta chains drawn from one sample of a study of blood T cells in healthy people across ages. TCRdb called the 5' RACE reads again in MiXCR, with one record for every CDR3 protein. The sample includes about 830,000 distinct CDR3 sequences, about 62% of them seen just once. The sample comprised blood. The receptors stem from a man aged 25-40 years in good health. Each CDR3 is given with its conserved first and last residue. Each record gives: D gene, clone size, J gene, V gene, CDR3 protein, CDR3 DNA. D genes are given only for firm matches. Only some rows state a clone size, as once, few, many or a class for expanded clones.

-,-,TRBJ2-3,TRBV9,CASSVVPIWDTQYF,TGTGCCAGCAGCGTAGTCCCAATCTGGGATACGCAGTATTTT
-,once,TRBJ2-7,TRBV6-6,CASSSTDSSYEQYF,TGTGCCAGCAGTTCCACAGACAGCTCCTACGAGCAGTACTTC
-,-,TRBJ1-1,TRBV6-4,CASREQGSMNTEAFF,TGTGCCAGCAGAGAACAGGGTTCCATGAACACTGAAGCTTTCTTT
TRBD1,-,TRBJ1-2,TRBV20-1,CSARETGGNYGYTF,TGCAGTGCTAGAGAGACAGGGGGCAACTATGGCTACACCTTC
-,once,TRBJ1-5,TRBV20-1,CSARDRGGWKSQPQHF,TGCAGTGCTAGAGATCGGGGGGGTTGGAAGAGTCAGCCCCAGCATTTT
-,-,TRBJ1-2,TRBV18,CASADRHTNYGYTF,TGTGCCAGCGCGGACAGACATACTAACTATGGCTACACCTTC
-,-,TRBJ2-5,TRBV12-3/TRBV12-4,CASTLTVFSETQYF,TGTGCCAGCACCTTGACGGTCTTCAGTGAGACCCAGTACTTC
-,few,TRBJ2-7,TRBV20-1,CSARDGRSYEQYF,TGCAGTGCTAGAGATGGTAGATCCTACGAGCAGTACTTC
-,-,TRBJ2-7,TRBV4-3,CASSQEVWRSYEQYF,TGCGCCAGCAGCCAAGAAGTCTGGCGGTCCTACGAGCAGTACTTC
TRBD2,-,TRBJ2-3,TRBV27,CASSFSAPSGGDTQYF,TGTGCCAGCAGTTTCTCGGCCCCTAGCGGGGGGGATACGCAGTATTTT
TRBD2,-,TRBJ2-7,TRBV15,CATSRDPSGSYEQYF,TGTGCCACCAGCAGAGATCCTAGCGGTTCCTACGAGCAGTACTTC
-,-,TRBJ2-1,TRBV20-1,CSARTHNEQFF,TGCAGTGCCAGGACGCACAATGAGCAGTTCTTC
TRBD1,-,TRBJ2-5,TRBV7-3,CASSPHTGGGQETQYF,TGTGCCAGCAGCCCGCATACAGGGGGCGGTCAAGAGACCCAGTACTTC
-,-,TRBJ2-7,TRBV6-4,CASSDSLARSYNEQYF,TGTGCCAGCAGTGACTCGCTAGCGCGATCCTACAATGAGCAGTACTTC
-,-,TRBJ2-1,TRBV6-2/TRBV6-3,CASSYSTSSYNEQFF,TGTGCCAGCAGTTACTCGACAAGCTCCTACAATGAGCAGTTCTTC
-,few,TRBJ2-7,TRBV6-2/TRBV6-3,CASRNGQSGSEQYF,TGTGCCAGCAGGAACGGACAGAGCGGCTCCGAGCAGTACTTC
-,-,TRBJ1-1,TRBV10-3,CAISDVGHGTEAFF,TGTGCCATCAGTGATGTGGGTCACGGCACTGAAGCTTTCTTT
-,-,TRBJ2-6,TRBV6-5,CASSYSRRGSGANVLTF,TGTGCCAGCAGTTACTCCCGACGGGGCTCTGGGGCCAACGTCCTGACTTTC
-,-,TRBJ1-6,TRBV24-1,CATSRGEGNSPLHF,TGTGCCACCAGTAGGGGAGAAGGCAATTCACCCCTCCACTTT
-,-,TRBJ2-1,TRBV9,CASSVEQAGSYNEQFF,TGTGCCAGCAGCGTAGAACAGGCGGGTTCCTACAATGAGCAGTTCTTC
-,-,TRBJ2-7,TRBV4-3,CASSQEGTATYEQYF,TGCGCCAGCAGCCAAGAAGGGACCGCTACCTACGAGCAGTACTTC
TRBD2,-,TRBJ2-7,TRBV4-2,CASSLWTSGGQVSYEQYF,TGTGCCAGCAGCCTCTGGACTAGCGGGGGACAAGTCTCCTACGAGCAGTACTTC
TRBD1,-,TRBJ1-5,TRBV18,CASSPGTGLNSNQPQHF,TGTGCCAGCTCACCCGGGACAGGGCTGAATAGCAATCAGCCCCAGCATTTT
TRBD2,few,TRBJ2-3,TRBV15,CATSQTSGGIDTQYF,TGTGCCACCAGCCAGACTAGCGGGGGTATCGATACGCAGTATTTT
-,-,TRBJ2-3,TRBV18,CASSLTSQEADTQYF,TGTGCCAGCTCACTGACATCCCAAGAGGCAGATACGCAGTATTTT
-,-,TRBJ1-1,TRBV12-3/TRBV12-4,CASSNHGRGNTEAFF,TGTGCCAGCAGTAACCACGGCCGAGGGAACACTGAAGCTTTCTTT
-,few,TRBJ1-6,TRBV7-8,CASSLGAGSSYNSPLHF,TGTGCCAGCAGCTTAGGGGCAGGGAGCTCCTATAATTCACCCCTCCACTTT
-,-,TRBJ1-2,TRBV9,CASSASSSGYTF,TGTGCCAGCAGCGCATCATCCAGCGGCTACACCTTC
-,-,TRBJ2-5,TRBV5-1,CASSKHIQETQYF,TGCGCCAGCAGCAAACATATCCAAGAGACCCAGTACTTC
-,-,TRBJ1-4,TRBV6-6,CASSYGLDREKLFF,TGTGCCAGCAGTTACGGACTCGACAGGGAAAAACTGTTTTTT
TRBD2,-,TRBJ2-3,TRBV10-3,CAISRLAGRTDTQYF,TGTGCCATCAGCAGACTAGCGGGGCGCACAGATACGCAGTATTTT
-,-,TRBJ1-1,TRBV12-3/TRBV12-4,CASSSGYRVGMSFF,TGTGCCAGCAGCTCCGGGTACAGGGTCGGGATGTCTTTCTTT
TRBD1,-,TRBJ2-3,TRBV9,CASTSVGGLPDTQYF,TGTGCCAGCACCAGCGTAGGGGGCCTCCCAGATACGCAGTATTTT
-,-,TRBJ2-7,TRBV27,CARPTLPMSYEQYF,TGTGCCAGGCCTACCCTCCCCATGTCCTACGAACAGTACTTC
TRBD2,-,TRBJ2-3,TRBV27,CASRTHSGGLDTQYF,TGTGCCAGCAGGACTCATAGCGGGGGCTTAGATACGCAGTATTTT
TRBD2,-,TRBJ2-5,TRBV7-2,CATESGGGETQYF,TGTGCCACCGAGAGCGGGGGCGGAGAGACCCAGTACTTC
TRBD1,few,TRBJ1-2,TRBV10-3,CAISESTDREAYGYTF,TGTGCCATCAGTGAGTCGACCGACAGGGAGGCGTATGGCTACACCTTC
-,few,TRBJ2-1,TRBV29-1,CSAEDPGRTDPYNEQFF,TGCAGCGCCGAGGACCCGGGACGGACAGACCCCTACAATGAGCAGTTCTTC
TRBD1,-,TRBJ2-5,TRBV10-3,CAITPTGAQETQYF,TGTGCCATCACCCCGACAGGGGCCCAAGAGACCCAGTACTTC
TRBD2,once,TRBJ2-3,TRBV18,CASSSWTSGGGATQYF,TGTGCCAGCTCATCCTGGACTAGCGGGGGAGGCGCTACGCAGTATTTT
-,-,TRBJ2-5,TRBV6-5,CASSYPRGGETQYF,TGTGCCAGCAGTTACCCGCGGGGCGGGGAGACCCAGTACTTC
-,-,TRBJ2-3,TRBV9,CASSYGRQARSTDTQYF,TGTGCCAGCAGCTATGGTAGACAGGCAAGAAGCACAGATACGCAGTATTTT
-,once,TRBJ1-2,TRBV3-1,CASSQLTINYGYTF,TGTGCCAGCAGCCAGTTAACGATTAACTATGGCTACACCTTC
-,-,TRBJ2-7,TRBV11-2,CASSPGANREQYF,TGTGCCAGCAGCCCCGGGGCCAATCGAGAGCAGTACTTC
-,-,TRBJ1-5,TRBV15,CATSRDKPGWRVYSNQPQHF,TGTGCCACCAGCAGAGATAAGCCCGGATGGAGGGTTTATAGCAATCAGCCCCAGCATTTT
-,-,TRBJ2-7,TRBV6-6,CASSQWDNYEQYF,TGTGCCAGCAGCCAATGGGACAACTACGAGCAGTACTTC
TRBD1,-,TRBJ1-6,TRBV28,CASSLGDRGSPLHF,TGTGCCAGCAGTTTGGGGGACAGGGGTTCACCCCTCCACTTT
TRBD1,-,TRBJ2-2,TRBV11-1,CASSFTTGGTGELFF,TGTGCCAGCAGCTTCACGACAGGGGGAACCGGGGAGCTGTTTTTT
TRBD2,-,TRBJ2-3,TRBV5-1,CASSFSPSSGGRTDTQYF,TGCGCCAGCAGCTTTTCCCCTTCTAGCGGGGGAAGGACAGATACGCAGTATTTT
-,-,TRBJ2-7,TRBV9,CASSVESNNYEQYF,TGTGCCAGCAGCGTAGAGTCCAACAACTACGAGCAGTACTTC
-,-,TRBJ2-7,TRBV28,CASSSTGTQRHSEQYF,TGTGCCAGCAGTTCAACCGGGACCCAGCGACACTCCGAGCAGTACTTC
-,-,TRBJ2-7,TRBV29-1,CSVGVDEQYF,TGCAGCGTTGGAGTGGACGAGCAGTACTTC
TRBD1,few,TRBJ2-5,TRBV11-3,CASSPQGLCRWETQYF,TGTGCCAGCAGTCCACAGGGGCTTTGCCGTTGGGAGACCCAGTACTTC
-,-,TRBJ2-1,TRBV3-1,CASSQVGVITYNEQFF,TGTGCCAGCAGCCAAGTAGGGGTCATCACCTACAATGAGCAGTTCTTC